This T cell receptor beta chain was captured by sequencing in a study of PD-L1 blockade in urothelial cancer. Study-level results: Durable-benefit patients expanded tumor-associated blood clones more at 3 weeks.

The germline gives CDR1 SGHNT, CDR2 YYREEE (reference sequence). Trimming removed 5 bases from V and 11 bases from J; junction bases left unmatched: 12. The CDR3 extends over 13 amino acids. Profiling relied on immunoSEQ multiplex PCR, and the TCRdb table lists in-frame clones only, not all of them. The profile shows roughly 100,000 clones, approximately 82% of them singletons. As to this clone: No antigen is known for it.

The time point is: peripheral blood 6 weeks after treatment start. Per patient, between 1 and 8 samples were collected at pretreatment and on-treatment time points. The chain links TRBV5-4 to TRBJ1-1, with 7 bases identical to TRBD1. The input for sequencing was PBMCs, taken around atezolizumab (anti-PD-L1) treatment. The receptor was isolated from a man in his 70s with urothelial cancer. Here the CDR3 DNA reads TGTGCCAGCAGTGTGGACAGGTCACTGCAGGCTTTCTTT. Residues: CASSVDRSLQAFF. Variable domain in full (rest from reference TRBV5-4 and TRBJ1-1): ETGVTQSPTHLIKTRGQQVTLRCSSQSGHNTVSWYQQALGQGPQFIFQYYREEENGRGNFPPRFSGLQFPNYSSELNVNALELDDSALYLCASSVDRSLQAFFGQGTRLTVV.